The T cell receptor (beta chain) described here comes from a study of response to subunit inactivated influenza vaccine. Comments on this clonotype: Its antigen is not identified.

Study-level findings and limits: Each seasonal influenza vaccination, the authors suggested, recruits few new T cells.

Via MiXCR, TCRdb re-called the RT-PCR reads, giving one row per CDR3 protein. The table has hundreds of thousands of distinct CDR3 sequences, approximately 15% seen once. CDR3 length: 15 amino acids. Trimming pared 5 bases from V and 3 bases from J, leaving 16 bases between. The germline CDR1 and CDR2 sequences are SGHRS and YFSETQ. The clonotype was recovered from a man aged 50 or older who received an inactivated influenza vaccine. The rearrangement uses TRBV5-1 and TRBJ2-3; TRBD2 is a possible D gene (5 bases). Sequencing was performed on PBMCs from blood, taken roughly 13 days after vaccination. The CDR3 DNA follows: TGCGCCAGCAGAAAAGCGAGGGTATGGACAGATACGCAGTATTTT. Translated: CASRKARVWTDTQYF.